This T cell receptor (beta chain) stems from a study of blood T cell repertoires in COVID-19. At the level of the study: Sources were T cells, B-cell-depleted T cells, or PBMCs; the material itself was cDNA or gDNA.

In the authors' methods: Quantification of nucleated cells was approximated via reference gene primer amplification. Profiling relied on immunoSEQ multiplex PCR, and the TCRdb table lists in-frame clones only, not all of them. For V, J and clone size, that table is used; D and trimming come from the DNA. This sample carries approximately 160,000 clones, 75% to 90% of them seen once, and the ten largest clones take 4.4%. Trimming took 7 bases from V and 3 from J, leaving 9 bases between them. This CDR3 is built from 12 residues. The germline CDR1 and CDR2 sequences are LNHDA and SQIVND (reference sequence). The study recruited people aged roughly 18 to 100 years across approximately 25 US areas.

The receptor was isolated from a woman aged 50 to 60 who had recovered from COVID-19. Sequencing used PBMCs or T cells enriched from blood (not recorded which). The chain combines TRBV19 with TRBJ1-2, with TRBD1 as a possible D gene (5 bases). CDR3 sequence: CASMTAYYGYTF. The CDR3 DNA is TGTGCCAGTATGACAGCCTACTATGGCTACACCTTC.